The clone carrying this T cell receptor beta chain was detected ten times or more. Its antigen is unidentified. TCRdb re-derived calls from the RACE reads in MiXCR, one entry per CDR3 protein. The table lists around 330,000 distinct CDR3 sequences, around 5.5% of them singletons. Time point in this sample: pre-sensitization, week 0. The treatment: therapeutic diphenylcyclopropenone sensitization with weekly scalp DPC. This entry comes from a study of human T cells and chemical hapten exposure. The V and J ends lost 3 bases and 1 base respectively, with 18 bases between them. The CDR3 runs 17 residues. Germline V gene data show CDR1 as PRHDT and CDR2 as FYEKMQ (reference sequence). General study findings and limits: Once DPC sensitization occurred, TCRs above 1 in 1000 frequency showed no change.

Sequencing was performed on whole blood, taken in connection with sensitization to the hapten diphenylcyclopropenone (DPC). This receptor was taken from a woman aged 18-29 years with alopecia areata. Some clones in this sample may be carry-over from other donors' samples. This sequence joins TRBV13 and TRBJ1-1, with D possibly matching TRBD1 (5 bases). The CDR3 DNA follows: TGTGCCAGCAGCTTCTGGGAGGTGCGGGGGAGGAACACTGAAGCTTTCTTT. This gives the protein CASSFWEVRGRNTEAFF.